This T cell receptor beta chain originates from a study of T cells after yellow fever vaccination. Each CDR3 protein is one row after TCRdb ran MiXCR on the 5' RACE reads. The sample consists of around 350,000 distinct CDR3 sequences, more than 9% of them appearing once. CDR3 length equals 13 residues. Between the trimmed V and J ends, which lost 0 bases and 9 bases, there was a span of 12 bases. Per the germline V gene, CDR1 is DFQATT and CDR2 is SNEGSKA (reference sequence). This clonotype was found a few times. This sample comprised PBMCs, obtained on the day of the first yellow fever vaccination. The source is a man aged 18 to 29 who received the YFV17D yellow fever vaccine. The J gene is TRBJ2-1, the V gene TRBV20-1; tentatively, D is TRBD2 (5 bases). CDR3: CSARDEGLAEQFF. CDR3 nucleotide sequence: TGCAGTGCTAGAGATGAGGGATTGGCTGAGCAGTTCTTC.